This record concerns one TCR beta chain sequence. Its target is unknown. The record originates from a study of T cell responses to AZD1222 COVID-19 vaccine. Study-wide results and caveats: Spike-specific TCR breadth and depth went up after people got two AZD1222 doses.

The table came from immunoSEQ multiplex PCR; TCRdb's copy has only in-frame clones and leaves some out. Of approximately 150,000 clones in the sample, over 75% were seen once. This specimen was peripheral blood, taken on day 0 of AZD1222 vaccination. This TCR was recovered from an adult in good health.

The CDR3: CASSYSDRAGNTIYF. CDR3 coding DNA: TGTGCCAGCAGTTACTCCGACAGGGCTGGAAACACCATATATTTT. The chain carries TRBV6-5 and TRBJ1-3; TRBD1 matches 7 bases. V lost 0 bases and J lost 2; bases outside the gene matches: 1. The CDR3 has 15 amino acids. Germline V gene sequence: CDR1 MNHEY, CDR2 SVGAGI.